These T cell receptor beta chains were read from a single sample in a study of identical twins. One entry per CDR3 protein results from TCRdb running MiXCR on the 5' RACE reads. The data hold 400,000 to 600,000 distinct CDR3 sequences, with 20% to 25% observed a single time. Another study also made use of these data, one on yellow fever vaccine responses in identical twins.

The source material was CD4+ T cells sorted from blood. These receptor sequences come from a woman aged 18-29 years in good health. The CDR3 runs from the conserved cysteine through the conserved F or W. The D gene is left open where the match is weak. Size is omitted from some rows. Given values are once, few, many or a class for expanded clones.

d_call j_call cdr3_length clone_size v_call cdr3_nt cdr3_aa
. TRBJ2-7 14 few TRBV20-1 TGCAGTGCTAGAAAGGACGGGAGTTCCTACGAGCAGTACTTC CSARKDGSSYEQYF
. TRBJ2-1 14 . TRBV7-6 TGTGCCAGCAGCCGGGACCGAATTTCTAATGAGCAGTTCTTC CASSRDRISNEQFF
. TRBJ1-5 16 . TRBV20-1 TGCAGTGCTAGATTGAACCACGGGACCGATAATCAGCCCCAGCATTTT CSARLNHGTDNQPQHF
. TRBJ1-5 15 . TRBV20-1 TGCTGTGCGAAAGACAGGAGATATAGCAATCAGCCCCAGCATTTT CCAKDRRYSNQPQHF
TRBD2 TRBJ2-4 20 few TRBV3-1 TGTGCCAGCAGCCAAGATTGGTGGATAGCGGGGGGCATAGCCAAAAACATTCAGTACTTC CASSQDWWIAGGIAKNIQYF
. TRBJ2-3 15 . TRBV12-3/TRBV12-4 TGTGCCAGCAGTCCCGAGGGGGGCAGCACAGATACGCAGTATTTT CASSPEGGSTDTQYF
TRBD1 TRBJ1-1 14 . TRBV6-1 TGTGCCAGCAGGCGACAGGGACTCTTCGCTGAAGCTTTCTTT CASRRQGLFAEAFF
. TRBJ2-7 16 few TRBV3-1 TGTGCCAGCAGCCAAGAGAGACTGGGAAACTCCTACGAGCAGTACTTC CASSQERLGNSYEQYF
TRBD2 TRBJ2-1 16 few TRBV2 TGTGCCAGCATTAATATGGGGCTAGCGGGGGGCAATGAGCAGTTCTTC CASINMGLAGGNEQFF
TRBD2 TRBJ2-6 19 few TRBV10-3 TGTGCCATCAGCCGACAAGGACTAGCGGGACCCTCTGGGGCCAACGTCCTGACTTTC CAISRQGLAGPSGANVLTF
. TRBJ2-1 14 . TRBV4-1 TGCGCCAGCAGCCAAGTACAAGCCGCCTATGAGCAGTTCTTC CASSQVQAAYEQFF
. TRBJ1-6 16 . TRBV24-1 TGTGCCACCAGTGATGGGGGACAAGGCAATAATTCACCCCTCCACTTT CATSDGGQGNNSPLHF
TRBD1 TRBJ1-5 15 . TRBV2 TGTGCCAGCAGGGGAGGACAGGGAAGCAATCAGCCCCAGCATTTT CASRGGQGSNQPQHF
TRBD2 TRBJ2-7 14 . TRBV10-3 TGTGCCATCAGTAAGCGGGACCTGACCTACGAGCAGTACTTC CAISKRDLTYEQYF
. TRBJ2-1 11 few TRBV10-3 TGTGCCATCAGTGAGGAGTTGGAGCAGTTCTTC CAISEELEQFF
. TRBJ2-1 14 . TRBV20-1 TGCAGTGCCTCGACTGGAGGTAATTACAATGAGCAGTTCTTC CSASTGGNYNEQFF
. TRBJ2-1 12 once TRBV12-3/TRBV12-4 TGTGCCAGCAGCCGCGGCTGGAATGAGCAGTTCTTC CASSRGWNEQFF
. TRBJ1-1 14 few TRBV5-1 TGCGCCAGCGAAGCCGGGACATACAACACTGAAGCTTTCTTT CASEAGTYNTEAFF
. TRBJ2-1 14 few TRBV6-1 TGTGCCAGCTCGTGGGGGAGACTCTACAATGAGCAGTTCTTC CASSWGRLYNEQFF
TRBD2 TRBJ2-1 12 . TRBV6-5 TGTGCCAGCGGGACTAGCTTAATTGAGCAGTTCTTC CASGTSLIEQFF
TRBD2 TRBJ2-3 18 . TRBV6-1 TGTGCCAGCAGTCCCCGGACTAGCGGGGGGCAAAGCACAGATACGCAGTATTTT CASSPRTSGGQSTDTQYF
TRBD2 TRBJ2-7 13 few TRBV7-9 TGTGCCAGCAGAAATAGCGGGGTCTACGAGCAGTACTTC CASRNSGVYEQYF
TRBD1 TRBJ1-2 15 few TRBV9 TGTGCCAGCAGCGAGGGACAGGCGGTCATCTATGGCTACACCTTC CASSEGQAVIYGYTF
. TRBJ2-1 13 . TRBV6-5 TGTGCCAGCAGTTTACAGTTGTACAATGAGCAGTTCTTC CASSLQLYNEQFF
. TRBJ2-1 15 few TRBV2 TGTGCCAGCAGTGAAAAAGGGCCTCTGGGCAATGAGCAGTTCTTC CASSEKGPLGNEQFF
. TRBJ2-1 17 few TRBV10-3 TGTGCCATCAGTGAGTCGGTAGGAGGGAGCTCCTACAATGAGCAGTTCTTC CAISESVGGSSYNEQFF
. TRBJ2-7 14 . TRBV4-1 TGCGCCAGCAGCCAGGGAGGGGGCACCTACGAGCAGTACTTC CASSQGGGTYEQYF
TRBD2 TRBJ2-5 14 few TRBV12-3/TRBV12-4 TGTGCCAGCAGTTTCGGCGGGAGGCCAGAGACCCAGTACTTC CASSFGGRPETQYF
TRBD2 TRBJ2-3 13 once TRBV20-1 TGCAGTGCCCTCGCGGGGGTGAAAGATACGCAGTATTTT CSALAGVKDTQYF
. TRBJ1-1 12 few TRBV10-2 TGCGCCAGCATTGCAGGGAGTGGAGAAGCTTTCTTT CASIAGSGEAFF
TRBD2 TRBJ2-3 18 few TRBV11-2 TGTGCCAGCAGCTTCGAAGTAGCGGGGCTTACTAGCACAGATACGCAGTATTTT CASSFEVAGLTSTDTQYF
. TRBJ2-2 14 . TRBV7-9 TGTGCCAGCAGCCCAGACAGACACACCGGGGAGCTGTTTTTT CASSPDRHTGELFF
TRBD2 TRBJ2-1 15 few TRBV15 TGTGCCACCGGGTGGGGACTAGCGGGAGGGGGTGAGCAGTTCTTC CATGWGLAGGGEQFF
. TRBJ2-7 13 . TRBV28 TGTGCCAGCAGACGATCCCACAGGGAAGAGCAGTACTTC CASRRSHREEQYF
TRBD2 TRBJ2-6 17 . TRBV7-2 TGTGCCAGCACCGGGGGGGGCTTCCGCTCTGGGGCCAACGTCCTGACTTTC CASTGGGFRSGANVLTF
. TRBJ2-4 16 few TRBV5-1 TGCGCCAGCAGCTCCTCCCCGGGATTCAACAAAAACATTCAGTACTTC CASSSSPGFNKNIQYF
. TRBJ1-5 14 . TRBV6-1 TGTGCCAGCAGGGGTACGGGTTACAATCAGCCCCAGCATTTT CASRGTGYNQPQHF
. TRBJ1-1 15 few TRBV3-1 TGTGCCAGCACCCGCGGTCAGGGACTGAACACTGAAGCTTTCTTT CASTRGQGLNTEAFF
. TRBJ1-1 14 many TRBV12-3/TRBV12-4 TGCGCCAGCAGCTTGGTTGGGGGGAACACTGAAGCTTTCTTT CASSLVGGNTEAFF
. TRBJ1-5 12 . TRBV12-3/TRBV12-4 TGTGCCAGCAGTCCGCCCAATAGGCCCCAGCATTTT CASSPPNRPQHF
. TRBJ1-1 12 . TRBV7-2 TGTGCCAGCAGCTTATTGTTGACTGAAGCTTTCTTT CASSLLLTEAFF
TRBD2 TRBJ2-1 17 . TRBV20-1 TGCAGTGCTAGCCTAATTTGGGCTAGCGGAGACTACAATGAGCAGTTCTTC CSASLIWASGDYNEQFF
. TRBJ2-7 13 . TRBV10-3 TGTGCCATCAGTGACGCACCTAGCTACGAGCAGTACTTC CAISDAPSYEQYF
TRBD2 TRBJ2-1 17 few TRBV5-1 TGCGCCAGCAGCCCGCGGGTCCTAGCGGGGGCTGGAAATGAGCAGTTCTTC CASSPRVLAGAGNEQFF
. TRBJ2-1 14 . TRBV6-5 TGTGCCAGCAGTTACTTAGGGAACTACAATGAGCAGTTCTTC CASSYLGNYNEQFF